This passage covers 31 T cell receptor beta chains from one sample sequenced in a study of identical twins (dated by TCRdb to between 2015 and 2016). Receptors were amplified or captured by 5' RACE. This sample was sequenced with an Illumina HiSeq 2000. TCRdb reprocessing: public reads trimmed at Q25 with fastp, clones called with MiXCR, in-frame beta chains kept. When rows share a CDR3 protein, they turn into one entry using the most common DNA and genes. In this sample the table shows some 250,000 distinct CDR3 sequences, roughly an eighth of which occur a single time. The top ten clonotypes cover around 4% of the sample. These same records also appear under a second study, on yellow fever vaccine responses in identical twins.

Sequencing was performed on memory (CD45RO+) T cells sorted from blood. Sample cell subset or site, as interpreted from the label and publication: CD45RO+ enriched T cells. All receptors derive from a woman under 30 in good health.

In DNA, the CDR3 is TGCAGTGCTAGACCGACCCGGGGCAGCTTCGAGCAGTACTTC. Amino acid sequence: CSARPTRGSFEQYF. This chain joins TRBV20-1 and TRBJ2-7; tentatively, D is TRBD1 or TRBD2 (5 bases each). CDR3 length equals 14 residues. The germline CDR1 and CDR2 sequences are DFQATT and SNEGSKA (reference sequence). Trimming removed 2 bases from V and 6 bases from J, with 17 bases in between.

This clonotype was recorded at least ten times. The genes are TRBV25-1 and TRBJ2-1; possibly TRBD2 for D (5 bases). Germline loops: CDR1 MGHDK, CDR2 SYGVNS. Trimming removed 7 bases from V and 6 bases from J, with 19 bases in between. The CDR3 is 15 residues long. The DNA for the CDR3 is TGTGCCAGCAAGGCGGGTGGAGACCTCCGCAATGAGCAGTTCTTC. Its translation is CASKAGGDLRNEQFF.

The genes are TRBV20-1 and TRBJ2-7; tentative D call: TRBD1 (6 bases). V lost 5 bases and J 2 bases, leaving 13 bases between the germline ends. The length of the CDR3 is 13 residues. Germline V CDR1 and CDR2: DFQATT, SNEGSKA (reference sequence). The CDR3: CSAPEGTTYEQYF. The CDR3 DNA is TGCAGTGCTCCAGAAGGGACAACCTACGAGCAGTACTTC.

This clonotype was counted a few times. The genes are TRBV28 and TRBJ2-2; D is uncertain. Germline CDR1 is MDHEN and CDR2 is SYDVKM. CDR3 length equals 14 residues. V shed 5 bases and J shed 1 base, with 8 bases lying between them. CDR3 protein: CASSPGENTGELFF. CDR3 nucleotides: TGTGCCAGCAGTCCTGGGGAGAACACCGGGGAGCTGTTTTTT.

The rearrangement uses TRBV6-2 or TRBV6-3 and TRBJ2-7, with D perhaps matching TRBD1 or TRBD2 (5 bases each). The CDR3 has 13 residues. V lost 6 bases to trimming and J lost 3 bases, with 12 bases between them. The germline V gene encodes CDR1 MNHEY and CDR2 SVGEGT. The CDR3 region has the DNA TGTGCCAGCAGAGGGGCGGAGGACTACGAGCAGTACTTC. Translating gives CASRGAEDYEQYF.

This clonotype has a handful of counts. The chain links TRBV6-2 or TRBV6-3 to TRBJ2-3; TRBD2 matches at 7 bases. CDR1 and CDR2 from the germline V gene are MNHEY and SVGEGT. J was trimmed by 3 bases and V by 5 bases; bases with no gene match: 2. CDR3 length: 13 amino acids. The DNA for the CDR3 is TGTGCCAGCAGTCTAGCGGAGACAGATACGCAGTATTTT. As protein: CASSLAETDTQYF.

Comments on this clonotype: The junction differs from germline at one of its ends, possibly a read error. The chain has TRBV27 and TRBJ2-1; D is possibly TRBD2 (6 bases). This CDR3 is built from 15 residues. Germline values: CDR1 MNHEY, CDR2 SMNVEV (reference sequence). CDR3 nucleotide sequence: TGTGCCAGCAGCCGTAGCGGTCTAAACTACAATGAGCGGTTCTTC. It yields the protein CASSRSGLNYNERFF.

In its sample, this clonotype was seen a few times. The V call is TRBV4-3, the J call TRBJ2-7; D unresolved. CDR1 is LGHNA and CDR2 is YSLEER in the germline V gene. Trimming removed 0 bases at V and 0 bases at J, with 9 bases between. CDR3 length: 15 residues. The CDR3 bases are TGCGCCAGCAGCCAAGAAAGCGTCGACTCCTACGAGCAGTACTTC. It codes for CASSQESVDSYEQYF.

This clonotype was detected only a few times. The chain employs TRBV4-3 and TRBJ2-1, with 16 bases lining up with TRBD2. J gave up 7 bases and V 3 bases, and 6 bases lay outside the gene matches. CDR1 and CDR2 (germline): LGHNA, YSLEER. The CDR3 spans 17 residues. The CDR3 coding sequence is TGCGCCAGCAGCCAGGGGACTAGCGGGAGGGCCCGGAATGAGCAGTTCTTC. Residues: CASSQGTSGRARNEQFF.

This clonotype was observed at least ten times. The genes are TRBV7-8 and TRBJ2-7; no clear D gene. V was clipped by 2 bases and J by 0 bases, with 8 bases between them. Looked up from germline, CDR1 is SGHVS and CDR2 is FQNEAQ. This CDR3 region has 14 residues. For the CDR3, the DNA is TGTGCCAGCAGCTTACCAGAGTCCTCCTACGAGCAGTACTTC. Translated: CASSLPESSYEQYF.

As to this clonotype: Given the absence of the conserved phenylalanine or tryptophan at the CDR3 end, a read error is likely. This chain links TRBV4-3 with TRBJ2-1; 8 nucleotides agree with TRBD1. In germline, CDR1 is LGHNA, CDR2 YSLEER. V gave up 4 bases and J gave up 5 bases; unmatched junction bases: 10. CDR3 length: 16 residues. The CDR3 is CASSLGRRGRNNEQFL. The CDR3 nucleotides are TGCGCCAGCAGCCTCGGCCGCAGGGGGCGAAACAATGAGCAGTTCCTC.

This clonotype was seen repeatedly, ten times or more. The chain has TRBV12-3 or TRBV12-4 and TRBJ1-2; D is perhaps TRBD1 (6 bases). V lost 1 base, J lost 7 bases, and 10 bases lay in between. This CDR3 contains 13 residues. Here the CDR3 reads CASSLDRVAGYTF. DNA for the CDR3: TGTGCCAGCAGTTTAGACAGGGTAGCTGGCTACACCTTC.

The chain is built from TRBV30 and TRBJ2-2; D might be TRBD2 (5 bases). This CDR3 has 11 residues. Germline V gene data show CDR1 as GTSNPN and CDR2 as SVGIG (reference sequence). With 5 bases removed from V and 6 bases from J, the gap between germline ends came to 7 bases. The CDR3 coding sequence is TGTGCCTGGGCGGGTTCCGGGGAGCTGTTTTTT. Translating it yields CAWAGSGELFF.

CDR3 sequence: CASSDSGGGNHQHF. The DNA for the CDR3 is TGTGCCAGCAGTGACTCAGGGGGAGGCAATCATCAGCATTTT. V and J are TRBV6-4 and TRBJ1-5, with a possible D match to TRBD1 (6 bases). Germline V gives CDR1 MRHNA, CDR2 SNTAGT. The CDR3 totals 14 residues. V was clipped by 0 bases and J by 13 bases, with 16 bases between them.

There are many counts of this clonotype. CDR3 in amino acids: CASSFTVGGPDTQYF. CDR3 nucleotides: TGTGCCAGCAGCTTTACGGTGGGAGGGCCAGATACGCAGTATTTT. The chain joins TRBV7-2 to TRBJ2-3; TRBD2 aligns across 7 bases. With V trimmed by 3 bases and J by 4 bases, 7 bases remained unmatched. Germline CDR1 reads SGHTA; CDR2 reads FQGNSA. The CDR3 sequence is 15 residues long.

This clonotype was counted a few times. The rearrangement uses TRBV3-1 and TRBJ2-3; no reliable D call. Germline V gives CDR1 LGHDT, CDR2 YNNKEL (reference sequence). This CDR3 has 13 residues. Deletions cut 7 bases from V and 8 bases from J, with 16 bases between. The CDR3 sequence: CASTGSGHGTQYF. The CDR3 DNA follows: TGTGCCAGCACCGGGTCGGGTCATGGTACGCAGTATTTT.

This clonotype was seen more than once but under ten times. The rearrangement links TRBV15 to TRBJ2-5; 7 nucleotides match TRBD2. The V and J ends lost 3 bases and 0 bases, in that order; junction bases with no gene match: 7. The length of the CDR3 is 16 residues. CDR1 and CDR2 from the germline V gene are LNHNV and YYDKDF (reference sequence). The CDR3 DNA reads TGTGCCACCAGCAGCCGGACTAGTCGGTACCAAGAGACCCAGTACTTC. Its protein is CATSSRTSRYQETQYF.

In its sample, this clonotype was seen many times. The genes are TRBV7-2 and TRBJ2-7; D ambiguous. The CDR3 loop spans 12 amino acids. Germline V CDR1 and CDR2: SGHTA, FQGNSA. Deletions cut 5 bases from V and 4 bases from J, with 9 bases between. Here the CDR3 DNA reads TGTGCCAGCAGCGTTAATTTATACGAGCAGTACTTC. This gives the protein CASSVNLYEQYF. Full variable domain (missing parts from reference TRBV7-2 and TRBJ2-7): GAGVSQSPSNKVTEKGKDVELRCDPISGHTALYWYRQSLGQGLEFLIYFQGNSAPDKSGLPSDRFSAERTGGSVSTLTIQRTQQEDSAVYLCASSVNLYEQYFGPGTRLTVT.

This clonotype came up many times. The chain employs TRBV3-1 and TRBJ2-5, with D perhaps TRBD1 or TRBD2 (5 bases each). Per germline, CDR1 LGHDT and CDR2 YNNKEL (reference sequence). Trimming shortened V by 5 bases and J by 5 bases, and 24 bases separated the two germline ends. The CDR3 sequence is 17 residues long. The CDR3 sequence is CASSFGPGQGGLETQYF. In DNA form, the CDR3 reads TGTGCCAGCAGCTTCGGTCCGGGGCAGGGCGGTTTGGAGACCCAGTACTTC.

This clonotype has a handful of counts. Here the CDR3 DNA reads TGTGCCAGCAGACCCGACAAAGAGACCCAGTACTTC. It encodes CASRPDKETQYF. This chain uses TRBV6-6 with TRBJ2-5, with unresolved D. The germline V gene encodes CDR1 MNHNY and CDR2 SVGAGI (reference sequence). The ends were cut back, 6 bases at V and 3 bases at J, with 8 bases in the middle. This CDR3 contains 12 residues.

This clonotype was observed a handful of times. This rearrangement joins TRBV11-2 to TRBJ2-3; 8 nucleotides line up with TRBD1. CDR3 length equals 13 residues. Trimming removed 6 bases from V and 7 bases from J; junction bases left unmatched: 6. Germline CDR1 and CDR2: SGHAT and FQNNGV. The CDR3 here is CASSYGQGYTQYF. The CDR3 DNA reads TGTGCCAGCAGTTACGGACAGGGCTATACGCAGTATTTT.

This clonotype came up many times. The V gene is TRBV24-1, the J gene TRBJ2-5; TRBD2 matches 7 bases. Germline CDR1 is KGHDR and CDR2 is SFDVKD. This CDR3 is 14 amino acids long. The J segment lost 2 bases and the V segment lost 5 bases, leaving 4 bases of the junction unmatched. CDR3 loop: CATSASGKQETQYF. The CDR3 coding sequence is TGTGCCACCAGTGCCAGCGGGAAACAAGAGACCCAGTACTTC.

This clonotype was found a few times. The rearrangement links TRBV28 to TRBJ2-7, with 7 bases aligning to TRBD1. Germline CDR1 MDHEN, CDR2 SYDVKM. The length of the CDR3 is 13 residues. The J segment lost 2 bases and the V segment lost 4 bases, leaving 2 bases of the junction unmatched. The CDR3 DNA reads as TGTGCCAGCAGTTCGACAGGGACCTACGAGCAGTACTTC. This encodes CASSSTGTYEQYF.

This clonotype was detected many times. This sequence joins TRBV10-3 and TRBJ2-2, with 8 bases aligning to TRBD1. The CDR3 has 15 residues. J gave up 3 bases and V 4 bases, and 4 bases lay outside the gene matches. Germline CDR1 and CDR2: ENHRY and SYGVKD. In DNA form, the CDR3 reads TGTGCCATCAGTGCGACAGGGGTGGACACCGGGGAGCTGTTTTTT. Translation: CAISATGVDTGELFF.

This chain links TRBV4-3 with TRBJ2-1, with a tentative D call TRBD2 (5 bases). Trimming shortened V by 4 bases and J by 5 bases, and 12 bases separated the two germline ends. The CDR3 is 14 residues long. CDR1 is LGHNA and CDR2 is YSLEER in the germline V gene. This CDR3 reads CASSLEGRHNEQFF. The CDR3 DNA sequence: TGCGCCAGCAGCCTCGAGGGTAGGCACAATGAGCAGTTCTTC.

Only a few counts were recorded for this clonotype. The CDR3 reads CASSYSIQAVEKLFF. CDR3 nucleotides: TGTGCCAGCAGTTACTCGATACAGGCGGTTGAAAAACTGTTTTTT. The chain combines TRBV6-5 with TRBJ1-4; D perhaps matches TRBD1 (5 bases). CDR1 and CDR2 (germline): MNHEY, SVGAGI. Trimming shortened V by 0 bases and J by 7 bases, and 12 bases separated the two germline ends. The CDR3 loop spans 15 amino acids.

The chain joins TRBV6-5 to TRBJ1-2, with D hard to call. Trimming took 6 bases from V and 7 from J, leaving 12 bases between them. The CDR3 is 12 amino acids. CDR1 is MNHEY and CDR2 is SVGAGI in the germline V gene. The CDR3 loop reads CASRLNEVGYTF. The DNA of the CDR3 is TGTGCCAGCAGGCTCAACGAGGTTGGCTACACCTTC.

The chain joins TRBV5-1 to TRBJ1-2; D uncertain. V was pared by 0 bases and J by 6 bases, with 9 bases between. Germline CDR1 reads SGHRS; CDR2 reads YFSETQ. CDR3 size: 13 residues. The CDR3 DNA sequence: TGCGCCAGCAGCTTGGGGCCGGGCAATGGCTACACCTTC. This gives the protein CASSLGPGNGYTF.

This clonotype was seen many times. The rearrangement joins TRBV29-1 to TRBJ2-1; D not certain. Trimming removed 5 bases at V and 9 bases at J, with 14 bases between. Germline CDR1 is SQVTM and CDR2 is ANQGSEA. The CDR3 runs 12 residues. For the CDR3, the DNA is TGCAGCGTTTTTTCCCAAGCTGTTGAGCAGTTCTTC. It encodes CSVFSQAVEQFF.

CDR3 loop: CASALSGTGFYEQYF. Written as DNA, the CDR3 is TGTGCCAGCGCCCTCTCCGGGACAGGGTTCTACGAGCAGTACTTC. The V and J genes are TRBV12-3 or TRBV12-4 and TRBJ2-7; 9 positions match TRBD1. CDR3 size: 15 residues. The V gene end was trimmed by 8 bases and the J gene end by 3 bases; junction bases not matched to a gene: 11.

This clonotype was recorded many times. The gene calls are TRBV12-5 and TRBJ2-3; D unresolved. The V end was cut by 7 bases, the J end by 2 bases, with 13 bases between. This CDR3 has 14 amino acids. In germline, CDR1 is LGHNT, CDR2 FRNRAP. The CDR3 coding sequence is TGTGCTAGTGAAGGCAGGTGGCTCACAGATACGCAGTATTTT. Its translation: CASEGRWLTDTQYF.